These 22 T cell receptor beta chains were sequenced from one sample in a study of human T cells and chemical hapten exposure. Time point reported: patch test 3, about 24 weeks after DPC sensitization. The treatment denotes: therapeutic diphenylcyclopropenone sensitization with weekly scalp DPC. In TCRdb, the RACE reads were re-called with MiXCR into one record per CDR3 protein. The sample has 90,000 to 140,000 distinct CDR3 sequences, less than 40% seen once. Sequenced here: whole blood, sampled in connection with sensitization to the hapten diphenylcyclopropenone (DPC). The source of these receptors is a man aged 35 to 55 with alopecia areata. Some clones in this sample may be carry-over from other donors' samples.

The chain combines TRBV30 with TRBJ1-1, with TRBD1 identical over 7 bases. The CDR3 has 15 residues. Germline CDR1 reads GTSNPN; CDR2 reads SVGIG (reference sequence). The J segment lost 3 bases and the V segment lost 3 bases, leaving 10 bases of the junction unmatched. In nucleotides, the CDR3 is TGTGCCTGGAGCCATAAGGGGGCCCGAGACACTGAAGCTTTCTTT. The encoded protein is CAWSHKGARDTEAFF. The full variable domain, completed using reference TRBV30 and TRBJ1-1, is SQTIHQWPATLVQPVGSPLSLECTVEGTSNPNLYWYRQAAGRGLQLLFYSVGIGQISSEVPQNLSASRPQDRQFILSSKKLLLSDSGFYLCAWSHKGARDTEAFFGQGTRLTVV.

CDR3 amino acids: CASSPRGRDTEAFF. Here the CDR3 DNA reads TGTGCCAGCAGTCCCCGCGGGAGGGACACTGAAGCTTTCTTT. The gene calls are TRBV12-3 or TRBV12-4 and TRBJ1-1; D is ambiguous. V lost 5 bases to trimming and J lost 3 bases, with 13 bases between them. This CDR3 region has 14 residues.

This sequence joins TRBV28 and TRBJ2-3; the D is unclear. This CDR3 comprises 14 residues. V lost 3 bases and J 0 bases, leaving 7 bases between the germline ends. The V gene's germline CDR1 is MDHEN and CDR2 SYDVKM. The CDR3 loop reads CASSFRPSTDTQYF. For the CDR3, the DNA is TGTGCCAGCAGTTTCCGTCCCAGCACAGATACGCAGTATTTT.

The chain has TRBV2 and TRBJ1-5; D unclear. The CDR3 runs to 15 residues. The V gene lost 2 bases and the J gene lost 1 base, with 9 bases spanning the gap. Germline-derived CDR1 and CDR2 are SNHLY and FYNNEI. CDR3 region: CASSELGFSNQPQHF. In DNA form, the CDR3 reads TGTGCCAGCAGTGAATTGGGTTTCAGCAATCAGCCCCAGCATTTT.

This chain joins TRBV28 and TRBJ2-2; 10 bases are shared with TRBD2. Germline values: CDR1 MDHEN, CDR2 SYDVKM. This CDR3 is 20 amino acids long. The V and J ends lost 7 bases and 4 bases, in that order; junction bases with no gene match: 21. CDR3 bases: TGTGCCAGCACCTCAAATGAAGGTCTAGCGGGAGCTTTGGTCACCGGGGAGCTGTTTTTT. Its protein product is CASTSNEGLAGALVTGELFF.

V and J are TRBV4-3 and TRBJ2-7; D call uncertain. V was shortened by 4 bases and J by 0 bases, with 13 bases between the two germline ends. CDR1 LGHNA and CDR2 YSLEER come from the germline V gene. This CDR3 is 15 amino acids long. The CDR3: CASSLVLGPSYEQYF. The CDR3 nucleotides read TGCGCCAGCAGCCTCGTTCTCGGTCCCTCCTACGAGCAGTACTTC.

The chain couples TRBV15 to TRBJ1-3; D is possibly TRBD1 (6 bases). V gave up 0 bases and J gave up 0 bases, with 21 bases separating them. CDR1 is LNHNV, CDR2 YYDKDF, per germline (reference sequence). This CDR3 comprises 20 residues. The CDR3 reads CATSRDIPTTGSSSGNTIYF. CDR3 DNA sequence: TGTGCCACCAGCAGAGATATTCCGACTACAGGGTCCAGCTCTGGAAACACCATATATTTT.

The V and J genes are TRBV25-1 and TRBJ2-3, with a weak D call TRBD2 (7 bases). The CDR3 extends over 15 amino acids. CDR1 is MGHDK and CDR2 is SYGVNS in the germline V gene. V lost 6 bases and J lost 2, with 15 bases in between. The chain's CDR3 is CASSEGGVNTDTQYF. In DNA, the CDR3 is TGTGCCAGCAGCGAGGGGGGGGTGAACACAGATACGCAGTATTTT.

The chain uses TRBV6-5 and TRBJ1-1, with D possibly matching TRBD1 (5 bases). The V end was cut by 6 bases, the J end by 0 bases, with 11 bases between. This CDR3 has 14 residues. Germline values: CDR1 MNHEY, CDR2 SVGAGI. Written as DNA, the CDR3 is TGTGCCAGCAGCGACAGTTCTATGAACACTGAAGCTTTCTTT. This gives the protein CASSDSSMNTEAFF.

The rearrangement links TRBV4-2 to TRBJ2-1; possibly TRBD1 or TRBD2 for D (5 bases each). V lost 6 bases to trimming and J lost 7 bases, with 19 bases between them. Germline-derived CDR1 and CDR2 are LGHNA and YNFKEQ. The CDR3 consists of 15 residues. The DNA of the CDR3 is TGTGCCAGCAGTCCGAGTTGGGGGTCCGAGAATGAGCAGTTCTTC. It yields the protein CASSPSWGSENEQFF.

J is TRBJ2-4 and V is TRBV12-5; maybe TRBD2 (6 bases). This CDR3 has 16 amino acids. V was shortened by 6 bases and J by 3 bases, with 18 bases between the two germline ends. Germline CDR1 is LGHNT and CDR2 is FRNRAP. The CDR3 DNA sequence: TGTGCTAGTGGGGCTCCCTGGGGGGACCACAAAAACATTCAGTACTTC. It codes for CASGAPWGDHKNIQYF.

This clonotype was seen only a few times. The V call is TRBV6-2 or TRBV6-3, the J call TRBJ2-3, with TRBD2 matching 12 bases. V lost 6 bases and J lost 7; bases outside the gene matches: 8. There are 15 residues in the CDR3. Germline lookup yields CDR1 MNHEY and CDR2 SVGEGT. This chain's CDR3 is CASSRTSGTTYTQYF. The DNA for the CDR3 is TGTGCCAGCAGCCGGACTAGCGGGACGACTTATACGCAGTATTTT.

The V call is TRBV10-3, the J call TRBJ2-5; D possibly matches TRBD1 or TRBD2 (6 bases each). The germline V gene encodes CDR1 ENHRY and CDR2 SYGVKD. Trimming pared 4 bases from V and 4 bases from J, leaving 10 bases between. This CDR3 has 13 residues. CDR3 residues: CAISAGGRETQYF. CDR3 DNA: TGTGCCATCAGTGCCGGGGGCCGAGAGACCCAGTACTTC.

In this sample, this clonotype turned up a few times. This chain connects TRBV6-5 to TRBJ2-7, with D perhaps matching TRBD2 (6 bases). V gave up 4 bases and J gave up 2 bases, with 15 bases separating them. The CDR3 totals 15 residues. Germline assignment: CDR1 MNHEY and CDR2 SVGAGI. CDR3 amino acids: CASSSPGTATYEQYF. The CDR3 nucleotides are TGTGCCAGCAGTTCTCCCGGGACTGCGACCTACGAGCAGTACTTC.

This sequence joins TRBV6-1 and TRBJ1-5; D not certain. Germline V gene data show CDR1 as MNHNS and CDR2 as SASEGT. The CDR3 spans 14 residues. Deletions cut 5 bases from V and 0 bases from J, with 8 bases between. The CDR3 DNA follows: TGTGCCAGCAGTATTACAGATAGCAATCAGCCCCAGCATTTT. Translation: CASSITDSNQPQHF.

In this sample, this clonotype turned up a few times. The chain uses TRBV6-6 and TRBJ2-1; D might be TRBD2 (5 bases). The CDR3 is 15 residues long. Looked up from germline, CDR1 is MNHNY and CDR2 is SVGAGI (reference sequence). The V gene lost 5 bases and the J gene lost 8 bases, with 19 bases spanning the gap. CDR3 residues: CASSRPSLSGDEQFF. The CDR3 region has the DNA TGTGCCAGCAGTCGGCCTAGTCTAAGCGGCGATGAGCAGTTCTTC.

The chain uses TRBV5-6 and TRBJ1-1; D is possibly TRBD1 (5 bases). This CDR3 spans 12 amino acids. V was trimmed by 2 bases and J by 4 bases, leaving 6 bases between them. Per germline, CDR1 SGHDT and CDR2 YYEEEE. The CDR3 is CASSFRVTEAFF. CDR3 nucleotides: TGTGCCAGCAGCTTCAGGGTCACTGAAGCTTTCTTT.

V gene TRBV28 combines with J gene TRBJ2-2, with 7 nucleotides matching TRBD1. V dropped 8 bases and J dropped 5; count of bases not matched to a gene: 11. The CDR3 is 15 amino acids. Germline CDR1 reads MDHEN; CDR2 reads SYDVKM. Written as DNA, the CDR3 is TGTGCCAGCTCACCGGGACAGAAAACTACCGGGGAGCTGTTTTTT. It is translated as CASSPGQKTTGELFF.

The chain uses TRBV28 and TRBJ1-5, with D uncertain. Germline values: CDR1 MDHEN, CDR2 SYDVKM. There are 15 residues in the CDR3. With 3 bases removed from V and 0 bases from J, the gap between germline ends came to 9 bases. The CDR3 bases are TGTGCCAGCAGTTTGCTAGACAATAGCAATCAGCCCCAGCATTTT. Its translation: CASSLLDNSNQPQHF.

This clonotype was detected only a few times. V gene TRBV6-5 combines with J gene TRBJ1-2, with D possibly matching TRBD1 (6 bases). CDR3 length: 15 residues. Germline values: CDR1 MNHEY, CDR2 SVGAGI. The ends were cut back, 2 bases at V and 2 bases at J, with 12 bases in the middle. The CDR3 spells CASSYAQRGNYGYTF. CDR3 in DNA: TGTGCCAGCAGTTACGCGCAAAGGGGGAACTATGGCTACACCTTC.

In its sample, this clonotype was seen a few times. The gene calls are TRBV29-1 and TRBJ2-5; D may match TRBD1 or TRBD2 (6 bases each). V lost 3 bases and J 2 bases, leaving 10 bases between the germline ends. This CDR3 comprises 13 residues. Germline V gene sequence: CDR1 SQVTM, CDR2 ANQGSEA. The CDR3 nucleotides are TGCAGCGTTGACGGGGGCACTCAAGAGACCCAGTACTTC. Residues: CSVDGGTQETQYF.

The chain couples TRBV7-9 to TRBJ1-5; TRBD1 matches 9 bases. Germline assignment: CDR1 SEHNR and CDR2 FQNEAQ (reference sequence). The CDR3 covers 14 residues. With 5 bases clipped from V and 6 bases from J, the junction kept 5 bases outside the gene matches. The CDR3 sequence is CASSRTGGVQPQHF. CDR3 nucleotide sequence: TGTGCCAGCAGCCGAACAGGGGGCGTTCAGCCCCAGCATTTT. Supplemented by reference TRBV7-9 and TRBJ1-5, the full variable domain reads DTGVSQNPRHKITKRGQNVTFRCDPISEHNRLYWYRQTLGQGPEFLTYFQNEAQLEKSRLLSDRFSAERPKGSFSTLEIQRTEQGDSAMYLCASSRTGGVQPQHFGDGTRLSIL.